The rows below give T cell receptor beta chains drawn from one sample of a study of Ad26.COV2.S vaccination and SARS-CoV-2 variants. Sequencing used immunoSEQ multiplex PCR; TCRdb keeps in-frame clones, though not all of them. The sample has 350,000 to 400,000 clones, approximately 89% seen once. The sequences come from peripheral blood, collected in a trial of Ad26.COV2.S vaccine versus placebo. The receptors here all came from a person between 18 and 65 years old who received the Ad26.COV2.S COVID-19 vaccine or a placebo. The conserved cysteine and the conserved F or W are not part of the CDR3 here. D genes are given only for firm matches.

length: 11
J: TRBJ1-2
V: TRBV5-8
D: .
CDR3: ASSLAPEAGYT

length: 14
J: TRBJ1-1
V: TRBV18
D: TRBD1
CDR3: ASSPNWVAGGTEAF

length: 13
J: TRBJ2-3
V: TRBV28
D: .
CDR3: ASSSLVSHTDTQY

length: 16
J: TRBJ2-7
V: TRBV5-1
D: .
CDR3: ASSPGAALEFRAYEQY

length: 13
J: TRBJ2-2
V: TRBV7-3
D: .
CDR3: ASSLTGGNTGELF

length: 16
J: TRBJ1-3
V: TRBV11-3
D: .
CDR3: ASSLMFPRGAAGNTIY

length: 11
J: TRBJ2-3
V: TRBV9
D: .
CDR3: ASSENSADTQY

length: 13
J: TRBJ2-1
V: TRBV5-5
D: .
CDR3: ASSLGSWGTNEQF

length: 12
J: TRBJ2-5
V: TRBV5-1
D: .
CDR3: ASSFASGQETQY

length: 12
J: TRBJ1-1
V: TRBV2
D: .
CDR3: ASSDKVLNTEAF

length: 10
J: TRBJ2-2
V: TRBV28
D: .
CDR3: ASNGNAGELF

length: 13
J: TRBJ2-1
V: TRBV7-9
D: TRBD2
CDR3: ASSLYDRTSGGPI

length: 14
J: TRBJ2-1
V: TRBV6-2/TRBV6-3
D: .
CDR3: ASSYSGRITYNEQF

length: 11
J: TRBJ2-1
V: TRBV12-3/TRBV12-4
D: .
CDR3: ASSFSRHNEQF

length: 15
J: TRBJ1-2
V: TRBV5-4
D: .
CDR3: ASSSGGGRRPWDGYT

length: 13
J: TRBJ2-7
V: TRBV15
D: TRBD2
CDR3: ATSRDPLAGGEQY

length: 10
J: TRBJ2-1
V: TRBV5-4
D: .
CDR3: ASSLMDNEQF

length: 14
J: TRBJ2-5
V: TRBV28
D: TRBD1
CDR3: ASSVRGQRIVQTQY

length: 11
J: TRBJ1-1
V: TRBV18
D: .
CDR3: ASSPRVDTEAF

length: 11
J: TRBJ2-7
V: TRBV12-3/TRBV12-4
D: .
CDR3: ASSSRESYEQY

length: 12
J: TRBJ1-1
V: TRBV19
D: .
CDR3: ASSPTTMNTEAF

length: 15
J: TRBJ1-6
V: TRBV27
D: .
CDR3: ASSLLAGTGFNSPLH

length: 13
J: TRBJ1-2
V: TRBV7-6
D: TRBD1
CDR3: ASLPPDRGRGGYT